A single sample is the source of the 27 T cell receptor beta chains below, sequenced in a study of control samples from healthy donors and cancer patients. Sequenced by immunoSEQ multiplex PCR; TCRdb stores in-frame clones only, minus some. The sample comprises tens of thousands of clones, approximately 80% of which are singletons, and about 15% rests with the top ten. The material sequenced was blood. Every receptor here comes from a man aged 50 or older in good health.

The chain uses TRBV27 and TRBJ2-3; D is uncertain. Trimming took 6 bases from V and 4 from J, leaving 8 bases between them. Germline-derived CDR1 and CDR2 are MNHEY and SMNVEV (reference sequence). This CDR3 comprises 12 residues. DNA of the CDR3: TGTGCCAGCAGCCAAGTTGCAGATACGCAGTATTTT. Amino acid sequence: CASSQVADTQYF.

The J gene is TRBJ2-1, the V gene TRBV11-3; 13 bases are a match to TRBD2. Per germline, CDR1 SGHNT and CDR2 YENEEA. CDR3 length: 17 residues. Trimming cost V 5 bases and J 4 bases; bases outside gene matches: 8. In DNA form, the CDR3 reads TGTGCCAGCAGCACCCGGACTAGCGGGAGTCAATACAATGAGCAGTTCTTC. Its protein is CASSTRTSGSQYNEQFF.

The gene calls are TRBV9 and TRBJ2-3; D unresolved. Looked up from germline, CDR1 is SGDLS and CDR2 is YYNGEE. V lost 3 bases, J lost 4 bases, and 12 bases lay in between. The CDR3 is 14 amino acids. CDR3 nucleotide sequence: TGTGCCAGCAGCGCAGGAAGTAGGTCAGATACGCAGTATTTT. It yields the protein CASSAGSRSDTQYF.

This clone appeared once. This rearrangement joins TRBV6-5 to TRBJ2-2; 7 bases are a match to TRBD2. Germline V lookup: CDR1 MNHEY, CDR2 SVGAGI. This CDR3 contains 16 residues. The junction had 7 bases not matched to a gene; V was cut back by 3 bases and J by 3 bases. The CDR3 spells CASSYEAGDHTGELFF. The CDR3 DNA is TGTGCCAGCAGTTATGAGGCGGGAGATCACACCGGGGAGCTGTTTTTT.

This rearrangement joins TRBV10-3 to TRBJ1-1; D ambiguous. This CDR3 contains 11 residues. The V end lost 4 bases, the J end lost 5 bases, and 5 bases lay between the germline ends. Per the germline V gene, CDR1 is ENHRY and CDR2 is SYGVKD. The CDR3 here is CAISGGTEAFF. Here the CDR3 DNA reads TGTGCCATCAGTGGGGGTACTGAAGCTTTCTTT.

The CDR3 spells CASSQDASGGRALLNEQFF. The DNA of the CDR3 is TGCGCCAGCAGCCAAGACGCTTCAGGCGGGAGGGCCCTCTTGAATGAGCAGTTCTTC. J is TRBJ2-1 and V is TRBV4-3, with 9 bases aligning to TRBD2. The CDR3 runs to 19 residues. Trimming at V came to 0 bases and at J to 7 bases, leaving 16 bases not matched to a gene. In germline, CDR1 is LGHNA, CDR2 YSLEER.

The chain carries TRBV28 and TRBJ1-2; D is unresolved. This CDR3 has 12 residues. Trimming stripped 7 bases from V and 4 bases from J, with 10 bases between. Germline V gene sequence: CDR1 MDHEN, CDR2 SYDVKM. The CDR3 loop reads CASMWDGYGYTF. The CDR3 DNA is TGTGCCAGCATGTGGGATGGCTATGGCTACACCTTC.

The chain couples TRBV28 to TRBJ2-3; D is uncertain. Germline V gene sequence: CDR1 MDHEN, CDR2 SYDVKM. Trimming pared 3 bases from V and 0 bases from J, leaving 7 bases between. The CDR3 is 14 residues long. This CDR3 is CASSLERSTDTQYF. Written as DNA, the CDR3 is TGTGCCAGCAGTTTGGAGAGAAGCACAGATACGCAGTATTTT.

The chain is built from TRBV19 and TRBJ1-6; tentatively, D is TRBD1 (6 bases). Germline lookup yields CDR1 LNHDA and CDR2 SQIVND (reference sequence). This CDR3 region has 14 residues. Trimming shortened V by 4 bases and J by 5 bases, and 9 bases separated the two germline ends. CDR3 residues: CASSTRQDNSPLHF. The CDR3 nucleotides are TGTGCCAGTAGTACCAGACAGGATAATTCACCCCTCCACTTT.

This rearrangement joins TRBV10-3 to TRBJ2-2; TRBD2 is a possible D gene (7 bases). Germline CDR1 is ENHRY and CDR2 is SYGVKD. The CDR3 covers 16 residues. V was trimmed by 3 bases and J by 5 bases, leaving 16 bases between them. The CDR3 region has the DNA TGTGCCATCAGTGATGCGGCGGGGGCGCGAACCGGGGAGCTGTTTTTT. It is translated as CAISDAAGARTGELFF.

On this clone itself: Its ends do not fully match the called genes, so a read error is possible. The CDR3 is CASSWTPQWQDF. The CDR3 nucleotides read TGTGCCAGCAGTTGGACACCCCAATGGCAAGACTTC. The rearrangement joins TRBV2 to TRBJ2-5; D is possibly TRBD1 (5 bases). CDR1 and CDR2 from the germline V gene are SNHLY and FYNNEI. CDR3 length equals 12 residues.

By frequency in the sample, this clone is medium-sized. J is TRBJ2-7 and V is TRBV19; a possible D gene is TRBD2 (6 bases). The CDR3 is made up of 15 amino acids. Germline V lookup: CDR1 LNHDA, CDR2 SQIVND (reference sequence). V was cut by 2 bases and J by 0 bases, with 11 bases left in between. The CDR3 loop is CASSISSGPSYEQYF. CDR3 bases: TGTGCCAGTAGTATATCCAGCGGGCCCTCCTACGAGCAGTACTTC.

The J gene is TRBJ1-3, the V gene TRBV7-8; 9 bases align to TRBD1. CDR1 is SGHVS, CDR2 FQNEAQ, per germline. The CDR3 contains 14 residues. V lost 1 base to trimming and J lost 7 bases; unmatched junction nucleotides: 2. CDR3 sequence (DNA): TGTGCCAGCAGCTTAGTAGACAGGGGGAACACCATATATTTT. It yields the protein CASSLVDRGNTIYF.

The rearrangement links TRBV5-1 to TRBJ2-5; 14 bases line up with TRBD2. This CDR3 has 14 residues. V dropped 4 bases and J dropped 11; count of bases not matched to a gene: 7. Per germline, CDR1 SGHRS and CDR2 YFSETQ. CDR3 DNA sequence: TGCGCCAGCAGCCCGGGACTAGCGGGAGAATCACAGTACTTC. As protein: CASSPGLAGESQYF.

The chain carries TRBV7-2 and TRBJ1-5, with D uncertain. The germline CDR1 and CDR2 sequences are SGHTA and FQGNSA. Trimming took off 1 base at V and 6 bases at J, with 13 bases between the two ends. CDR3 length equals 15 residues. The CDR3 loop is CASSLGPVVGQPQHF. CDR3 coding DNA: TGTGCCAGCAGCTTAGGACCGGTGGTGGGTCAGCCCCAGCATTTT.

The J gene is TRBJ1-5, the V gene TRBV2; 7 bases agree with TRBD1. There are 15 residues in the CDR3. Per germline, CDR1 SNHLY and CDR2 FYNNEI. Unmatched junction bases numbered 9, after V lost 6 bases and J lost 4 bases. CDR3 residues: CASRKGAMGNQPQHF. DNA of the CDR3: TGTGCCAGCAGGAAGGGGGCGATGGGGAATCAGCCCCAGCATTTT. Based on the CDR3 plus reference TRBV2 and TRBJ1-5, the full variable domain is EPEVTQTPSHQVTQMGQEVILRCVPISNHLYFYWYRQILGQKVEFLVSFYNNEISEKSEIFDDQFSVERPDGSNFTLKIRSTKLEDSAMYFCASRKGAMGNQPQHFGDGTRLSIL.

The chain combines TRBV28 with TRBJ2-5; 12 bases fit TRBD2. This CDR3 has 15 amino acids. Germline CDR1 is MDHEN and CDR2 is SYDVKM. With 6 bases clipped from V and 5 bases from J, the junction kept 7 bases outside the gene matches. This chain's CDR3 is CASRLAGGGSETQYF. DNA of the CDR3: TGTGCCAGCAGGCTAGCGGGAGGGGGTAGCGAGACCCAGTACTTC.

The chain employs TRBV5-1 and TRBJ2-1, with 11 bases that match TRBD2. V was pared by 6 bases and J by 7 bases, with 9 bases of the junction left unmatched. The germline V gene encodes CDR1 SGHRS and CDR2 YFSETQ. The CDR3 consists of 15 residues. The CDR3 coding sequence is TGCGCCAGCACGGCTAGCGGGAGGATGAGGAATGAGCAGTTCTTC. Translation gives CASTASGRMRNEQFF. The full variable domain, with the rest looked up from reference TRBV5-1 and TRBJ2-1, is KAGVTQTPRYLIKTRGQQVTLSCSPISGHRSVSWYQQTPGQGLQFLFEYFSETQRNKGNFPGRFSGRQFSNSRSEMNVSTLELGDSALYLCASTASGRMRNEQFFGPGTRLTVL.

The chain uses TRBV19 and TRBJ1-1, with D maybe TRBD1 (5 bases). This CDR3 is 13 amino acids long. CDR1 is LNHDA and CDR2 is SQIVND in the germline V gene (reference sequence). V lost 5 bases, J lost 1 base, and 8 bases lay in between. CDR3 sequence: CASSARENTEAFF. DNA of the CDR3: TGTGCCAGTAGTGCCAGGGAGAACACTGAAGCTTTCTTT.

The rearrangement uses TRBV11-3 and TRBJ2-7, with a possible D match to TRBD1 (6 bases). CDR3 length: 17 residues. Trimming cost V 3 bases and J 6 bases, with 24 bases left between them. The germline V gene encodes CDR1 SGHNT and CDR2 YENEEA. The CDR3 sequence: CASSFQTSGTSRGEQYF. The DNA for the CDR3 is TGTGCCAGCAGCTTCCAGACCTCCGGGACATCCCGGGGCGAGCAGTACTTC.

This chain joins TRBV7-2 and TRBJ2-3, with D unresolved. V lost 4 bases to trimming and J lost 3 bases, with 8 bases between them. Germline CDR1 is SGHTA and CDR2 is FQGNSA. This CDR3 has 13 amino acids. In DNA form, the CDR3 reads TGTGCCAGCAGCTACCGACATACAGATACGCAGTATTTT. Translation gives CASSYRHTDTQYF.

The V gene is TRBV5-1, the J gene TRBJ2-3; D possibly corresponds to TRBD1 (5 bases). Trimming left V 4 bases short and J 0 bases short, with 12 bases between. Per germline, CDR1 SGHRS and CDR2 YFSETQ. This CDR3 contains 15 residues. CDR3 nucleotide sequence: TGCGCCAGCAGCCTTGATGGGGCTAGCACAGATACGCAGTATTTT. It codes for CASSLDGASTDTQYF.

This chain joins TRBV3-1 (or the pseudogene TRBV3-2) and TRBJ1-3, with D uncertain. The germline CDR1 and CDR2 sequences are LGHDT and YNNKEL (reference sequence). CDR3 size: 15 residues. V was trimmed by 0 bases and J by 1 base, leaving 7 bases between them. The CDR3 sequence: CASSQEEGSGNTIYF. As DNA, the CDR3 is TGTGCCAGCAGCCAAGAGGAGGGATCTGGAAACACCATATATTTT.

CDR3 in amino acids: CASSSRTSGQETQYF. In DNA form, the CDR3 reads TGTGCCAGCAGTTCGAGGACTAGCGGCCAAGAGACCCAGTACTTC. The V gene is TRBV2, the J gene TRBJ2-5; 10 bases agree with TRBD2. The CDR3 is 15 amino acids. Looked up from germline, CDR1 is SNHLY and CDR2 is FYNNEI. J gave up 1 base and V 5 bases, and 4 bases lay outside the gene matches.

The chain links TRBV6-6 to TRBJ1-3; D uncertain. The germline CDR1 and CDR2 sequences are MNHNY and SVGAGI (reference sequence). Trimming pared 6 bases from V and 6 bases from J, leaving 18 bases between. The CDR3 contains 15 residues. In nucleotides, the CDR3 is TGTGCCAGCAGCCTCGGAGGCAGGTGGGAAAACACCATATATTTT. Translating gives CASSLGGRWENTIYF.

V gene TRBV6-2 or TRBV6-3 combines with J gene TRBJ2-2; no definite D call. Germline CDR1 reads MNHEY; CDR2 reads SVGEGT. V dropped 5 bases and J dropped 6 bases, with 16 bases sitting between them. CDR3 length: 15 amino acids. The CDR3 region is CASSTPPDGPGELFF. The CDR3 DNA reads TGTGCCAGCAGTACACCCCCCGACGGCCCCGGGGAGCTGTTTTTT.

The V and J genes are TRBV19 and TRBJ1-6; the D is unclear. From germline, CDR1 is LNHDA and CDR2 SQIVND (reference sequence). The CDR3 loop spans 14 amino acids. V was clipped by 3 bases and J by 9 bases, with 12 bases between them. CDR3 nucleotide sequence: TGTGCCAGTAGTATCTTGGGAAGTAGTTCACCCCTCCACTTT. Protein: CASSILGSSSPLHF.